This T cell receptor (beta chain) emerged from a study of blood T cell repertoires in COVID-19. Sequenced by immunoSEQ multiplex PCR; TCRdb stores in-frame clones only, minus some. The table includes roughly 400,000 clones, nearly 90% detected once. The CDR3 has 14 amino acids. The germline CDR1 and CDR2 sequences are SQVTM and ANQGSEA. V lost 7 bases to trimming and J lost 9 bases; unmatched junction nucleotides: 12. The sample consisted of PBMCs or T cells enriched from blood (not recorded which). The source of this sequence is a woman in her twenties or thirties who had recovered from COVID-19. The chain combines TRBV29-1 with TRBJ2-1, with 10 bases aligning to TRBD2. This CDR3 reads CSARDSGRATEQFF. CDR3 in DNA: TGCAGCGCCCGCGACAGCGGGAGGGCCACTGAGCAGTTCTTC.